One T cell receptor (beta chain) is described in this entry. Its antigen remains unidentified. This sample was included in a study of long-term antiretroviral therapy in people with HIV. The overall study: The earliest specimens came about a decade ahead of the 2015 immediate-ART recommendation.

Treatment for every participant with HIV took place in the United States. Researchers report immunoSEQ v3.0 was run at survey level. Clones were sequenced by immunoSEQ multiplex PCR, and TCRdb holds only the in-frame ones, with some missing. The sample contains roughly 20,000 clones, 79% of which appear only once. Germline V gives CDR1 GTSNPN, CDR2 SVGIG (reference sequence). The length of the CDR3 is 15 residues. Trimming removed 4 bases from V and 2 bases from J; junction bases left unmatched: 5. General study results and limits: Diversity went up after ART and still fell short of transplant donor controls.

This chain links TRBV30 with TRBJ2-6; 7 bases are shared with TRBD2. The TCR sequence derives from a middle-aged woman with HIV. This specimen was unsorted PBMCs, taken 2.3 years after starting antiretroviral therapy. The CDR3 DNA sequence: TGTGCCTGGACCGGGGGAGGGGCTGGGGCCAACGTCCTGACTTTC. It translates to CAWTGGGAGANVLTF.